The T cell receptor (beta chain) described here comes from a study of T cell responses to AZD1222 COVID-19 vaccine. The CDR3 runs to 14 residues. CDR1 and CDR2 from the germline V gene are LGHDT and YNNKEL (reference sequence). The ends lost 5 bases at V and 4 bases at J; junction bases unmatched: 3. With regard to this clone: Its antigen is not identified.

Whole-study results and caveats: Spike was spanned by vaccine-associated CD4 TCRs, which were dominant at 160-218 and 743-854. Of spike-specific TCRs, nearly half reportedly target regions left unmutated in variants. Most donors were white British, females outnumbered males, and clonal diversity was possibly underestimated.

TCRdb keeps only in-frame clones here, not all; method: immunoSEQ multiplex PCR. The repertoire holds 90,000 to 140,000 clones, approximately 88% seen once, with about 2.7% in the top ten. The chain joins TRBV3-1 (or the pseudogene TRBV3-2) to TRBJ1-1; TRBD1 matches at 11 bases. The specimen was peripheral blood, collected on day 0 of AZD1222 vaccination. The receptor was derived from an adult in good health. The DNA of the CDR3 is TGTGCCAGCAGCACCGGGACAGGGGGCACTGAAGCTTTCTTT. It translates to CASSTGTGGTEAFF.